The clone carrying this TCR beta chain was picked up a small number of times. The antigen remains unidentified. This specimen comes from a study of cytotoxic CD8 clonotypes in ibrutinib-treated CLL. About the study: The study included roughly 10 relapsed/refractory and roughly 15 treatment-naive patients; 17 to 18 had IGHV unmutated disease.

The protocol was immunoSEQ multiplex PCR, while the TCRdb copy is restricted to in-frame clones and leaves out a portion. The sample shows about 300,000 clones, less than 85% of them seen only once. V shed 5 bases, J shed 5 bases, and the junction held 9 bases outside the gene matches. The germline V gene has CDR1 PRHDT and CDR2 FYEKMQ (reference sequence). The length of the CDR3 is 15 residues. Regarding the study as a whole: Treatment saw public clonotypes, which were uncommon, either contract or stay stable.

The sequencing here drew on PBMCs, taken at disease progression, from a patient treated with ibrutinib. The TCR originated in a human donor with chronic lymphocytic leukemia. The rearrangement joins TRBV13 to TRBJ2-1, with TRBD1 matching 7 bases. The CDR3 coding sequence is TGTGCCAGCAGCGCCGGACAGGTCCTACACAATGAGCAGTTCTTC. It yields the protein CASSAGQVLHNEQFF.